This record concerns one TCR beta chain sequence. Its antigen remains unknown. These data come from a study of blood T cells in healthy people across ages. General study findings and limits: TCR beta diversity per million T cells fell roughly linearly with age. Any conclusive comparison of naive versus antigen-experienced cells was prevented by using unsorted PBMCs.

Next came a second PCR, run for about 7 to 12 cycles, which used a sample-barcoded 5' primer along with a J-beta primer mix. Each CDR3 protein is one row after TCRdb ran MiXCR on the 5' RACE reads. The sample has 1,300,000 or so distinct CDR3 sequences, 45% to 70% seen once. The sequenced material came from blood. This receptor was taken from a man younger than 35 in good health.

The CDR3 nucleotides are TGTGCCAGCCGCTCGGCCGGACCGTATAGCAATCAGCCCCAGCATTTT. Encoded protein: CASRSAGPYSNQPQHF. The chain recombines TRBV2 with TRBJ1-5; D remains unclear. V was pared by 8 bases and J by 0 bases, with 17 bases between. CDR1 is SNHLY, CDR2 FYNNEI, per germline. The CDR3 contains 16 residues. Drawing the rest from reference TRBV2 and TRBJ1-5, the complete variable domain is EPEVTQTPSHQVTQMGQEVILRCVPISNHLYFYWYRQILGQKVEFLVSFYNNEISEKSEIFDDQFSVERPDGSNFTLKIRSTKLEDSAMYFCASRSAGPYSNQPQHFGDGTRLSIL.